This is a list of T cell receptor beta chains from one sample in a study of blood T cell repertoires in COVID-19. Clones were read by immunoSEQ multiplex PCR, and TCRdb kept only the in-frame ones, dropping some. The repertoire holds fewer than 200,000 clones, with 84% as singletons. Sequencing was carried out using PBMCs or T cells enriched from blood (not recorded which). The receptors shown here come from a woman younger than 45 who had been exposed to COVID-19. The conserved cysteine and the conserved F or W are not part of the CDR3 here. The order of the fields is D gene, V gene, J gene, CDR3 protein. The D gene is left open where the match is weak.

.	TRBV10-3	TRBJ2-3	AISVTPPDTQY
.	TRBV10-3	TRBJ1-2	AISPDTAGFSGYT
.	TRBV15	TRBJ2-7	ATSSSYEQY
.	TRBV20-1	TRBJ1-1	SASLGQGTNTEAF
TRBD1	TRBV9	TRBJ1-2	ASSVDSGQGRDGYT
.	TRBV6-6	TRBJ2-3	ASSYQGGRTDTQY
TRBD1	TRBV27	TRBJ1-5	ASRPRDRVLQPQH
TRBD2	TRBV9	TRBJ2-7	ASSVAGHGGEQY
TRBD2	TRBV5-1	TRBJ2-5	ASSWTSGGQETQY
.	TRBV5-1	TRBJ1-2	ASSLDGVGGYT
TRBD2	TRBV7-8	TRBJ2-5	ASSQWSLAGETQY
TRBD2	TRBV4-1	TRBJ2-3	ASSPMSGGRTDTQY
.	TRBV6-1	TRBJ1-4	ASSDADVIWATNEKLF
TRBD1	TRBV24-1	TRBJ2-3	ATSDRPGTGVDTQY
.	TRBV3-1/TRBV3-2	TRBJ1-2	ASSQSRQAYGYT
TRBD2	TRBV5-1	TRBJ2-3	ASSAELAGSTDTQY
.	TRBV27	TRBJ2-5	ASSFAGVGETQY
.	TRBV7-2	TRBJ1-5	ASSLPGRGQPQH
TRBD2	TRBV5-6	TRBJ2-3	ASSPRGTSLTDTQY
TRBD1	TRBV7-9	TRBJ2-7	ASSSAGTGRPAYEQY
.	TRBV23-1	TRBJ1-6	ASSHMPREPSYNSPLH
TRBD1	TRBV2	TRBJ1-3	ASSVRDSFPISGNTIY
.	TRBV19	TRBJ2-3	ASSTGDSPGFADTQY
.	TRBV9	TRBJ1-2	ASSPSNYGYT
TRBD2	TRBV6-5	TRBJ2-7	ASRTSGFYEQY
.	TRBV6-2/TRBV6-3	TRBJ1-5	ASSFQRSNQPQH
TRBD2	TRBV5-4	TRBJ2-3	ASRRGGITDTQY
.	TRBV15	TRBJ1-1	ATSRDGGGEIAEAF
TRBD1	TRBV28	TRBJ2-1	ASSFETGGRYEQF
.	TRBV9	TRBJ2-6	ASSVPFERSGANVLT
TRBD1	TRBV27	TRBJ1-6	ASSWTGGGNSPLH
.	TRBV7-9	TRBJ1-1	ASSVIAGRATEAF
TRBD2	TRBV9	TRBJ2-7	ASSVMLLAGPGEQY
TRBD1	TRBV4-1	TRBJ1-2	ASSQDRGYNYGYT
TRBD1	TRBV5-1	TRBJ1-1	ASSLGQGATEAF
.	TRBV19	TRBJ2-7	ASSSRGGRYEQY
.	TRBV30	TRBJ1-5	AWSDGTINQPQH
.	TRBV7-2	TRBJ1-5	ASSLDRSNQPQH
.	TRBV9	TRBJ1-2	ASSVDTYGYT
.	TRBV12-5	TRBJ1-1	ASSKETGNTEAF
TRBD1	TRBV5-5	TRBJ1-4	ASSLVGQGRLNEKLF
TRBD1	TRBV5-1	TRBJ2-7	ASSIGQGSYEQY
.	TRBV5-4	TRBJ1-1	ASSLEPGRANTEAF
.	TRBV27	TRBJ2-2	ASRAGIDTGELF
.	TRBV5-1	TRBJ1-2	ASSLARLERTRRGYT
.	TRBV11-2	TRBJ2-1	ASSIGTGNEQF
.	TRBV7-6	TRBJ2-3	ASSFRGDTQY
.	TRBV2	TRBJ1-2	ALRGPGGYT
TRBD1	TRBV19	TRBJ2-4	ASSAPGTGGMSKNIQY
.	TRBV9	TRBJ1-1	ASSVLLNTEAF
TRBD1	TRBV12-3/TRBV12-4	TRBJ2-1	ATGQGNYNEQF
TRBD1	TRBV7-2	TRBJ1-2	ASSLVRTGGENGYT
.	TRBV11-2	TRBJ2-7	ASSLDSPNYEQY
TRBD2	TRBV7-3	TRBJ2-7	ASSPREGSYEQY
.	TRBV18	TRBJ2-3	ASHGGAGTDTQY